One sample yielded the 18 T cell receptor beta chains listed below, sequenced in a study of Tregs in tolerant kidney transplant recipients. Repertoires were generated with immunoSEQ multiplex PCR, while TCRdb's copy carries only in-frame clones and drops some. The sample carries about 73,000 clones, approximately 98% recorded once. The source material was CD4+ T cells from blood, sampled before the transplant. Receptors were obtained from a human donor who received a combined kidney and bone marrow transplant.

The genes are TRBV7-6 and TRBJ1-2; TRBD1 agrees at 9 bases. V was clipped by 5 bases and J by 7 bases; unmatched bases: 14. Germline V gene data show CDR1 as SGHVS and CDR2 as FNYEAQ. The CDR3 length is 16 residues. As DNA, the CDR3 is TGTGCCAGCAGCCTGGCCGGGACAGGGTCTGCGTCTGGCTACACCTTC. Translation: CASSLAGTGSASGYTF.

V usage is TRBV27 and J usage is TRBJ2-4, with D unclear. Looked up from germline, CDR1 is MNHEY and CDR2 is SMNVEV (reference sequence). V lost 4 bases to trimming and J lost 0 bases, with 10 bases between them. This CDR3 contains 15 residues. CDR3 sequence: CASSSQILAKNIQYF. The CDR3 DNA sequence: TGTGCCAGCAGTTCCCAGATCCTAGCCAAAAACATTCAGTACTTC.

The chain combines TRBV5-5 with TRBJ2-5, with 7 bases aligning to TRBD1. CDR1 is SGHKS, CDR2 YYEKEE, per germline (reference sequence). Losses at the gene ends were 6 bases for V and 5 bases for J; bases not matched to a gene: 7. The CDR3 sequence is 13 residues long. The CDR3 region has the DNA TGTGCCAGCACCATACAGGGGATTGAGACCCAGTACTTC. Translated, it gives CASTIQGIETQYF.

This chain connects TRBV27 to TRBJ2-1; TRBD2 matches 11 bases. J was trimmed by 1 base and V by 5 bases; bases with no gene match: 4. CDR1 is MNHEY and CDR2 is SMNVEV in the germline V gene (reference sequence). The CDR3 extends over 16 amino acids. The CDR3, as DNA: TGTGCCAGCAGTCGGTGGACTAGCGGGTCCTACAATGAGCAGTTCTTC. Translating it yields CASSRWTSGSYNEQFF.

The chain has TRBV27 and TRBJ2-5, with D uncertain. V was clipped by 5 bases and J by 7 bases, with 14 bases between them. This CDR3 is 13 amino acids long. Germline CDR1 MNHEY, CDR2 SMNVEV (reference sequence). The CDR3, as DNA: TGTGCCAGCAGTCCAACACGAGGCGGGACCCAGTACTTC. Translation: CASSPTRGGTQYF.

The chain couples TRBV5-4 to TRBJ1-2; TRBD1 matches 7 bases. Germline CDR1 is SGHNT and CDR2 is YYREEE (reference sequence). This CDR3 region has 14 residues. Losses at the gene ends were 4 bases for V and 0 bases for J; bases not matched to a gene: 3. The DNA of the CDR3 is TGTGCCAGCAGCGAAGGACAGGCTAACTATGGCTACACCTTC. This encodes CASSEGQANYGYTF.

V and J are TRBV6-1 and TRBJ2-3, with a possible D match to TRBD2 (5 bases). Germline V lookup: CDR1 MNHNS, CDR2 SASEGT. The CDR3 has 14 amino acids. The ends were cut back, 1 base at V and 4 bases at J, with 9 bases in the middle. CDR3 in DNA: TGTGCCAGCAGTGAAGTAAGGGAGCCAGATACGCAGTATTTT. Encoded protein: CASSEVREPDTQYF.

Here the CDR3 reads CASSPGGSGNTIYF. DNA of the CDR3: TGTGCCAGCTCACCGGGGGGCTCTGGAAACACCATATATTTT. The rearrangement joins TRBV18 to TRBJ1-3; possibly TRBD1 for D (5 bases). The CDR3 is 14 amino acids. Trimming removed 3 bases from V and 0 bases from J, with 6 bases in between. Per germline, CDR1 KGHSH and CDR2 LQKENI.

Here the CDR3 reads CASSSTSAQANEQFF. Written as DNA, the CDR3 is TGCGCCAGCAGCTCGACTAGCGCCCAGGCCAATGAGCAGTTCTTC. The chain links TRBV5-1 to TRBJ2-1; TRBD2 matches 8 bases. Germline-derived CDR1 and CDR2 are SGHRS and YFSETQ. This CDR3 has 15 amino acids. V shed 3 bases, J shed 6 bases, and the junction held 8 bases outside the gene matches.

The chain combines TRBV5-1 with TRBJ2-7; 11 bases align to TRBD2. Per germline, CDR1 SGHRS and CDR2 YFSETQ. Trimming removed 1 base from V and 4 bases from J; junction bases left unmatched: 4. The CDR3 runs to 15 residues. CDR3 sequence: CASSLMASGGYEQYF. The CDR3 DNA reads TGCGCCAGCAGCTTGATGGCTAGCGGGGGGTACGAGCAGTACTTC.

The genes are TRBV7-3 and TRBJ1-5; 10 bases map to TRBD1. The J segment lost 5 bases and the V segment lost 5 bases, leaving 15 bases of the junction unmatched. Germline CDR1 reads SGHTA; CDR2 reads FQGTGA. The CDR3 consists of 18 residues. DNA of the CDR3: TGTGCCAGCAGCCCCGGGACAGGGGATTATCCGTTGGATCAGCCCCAGCATTTT. This sequence encodes CASSPGTGDYPLDQPQHF.

The rearrangement uses TRBV5-1 and TRBJ2-1, with 9 bases identical to TRBD1. Germline CDR1 reads SGHRS; CDR2 reads YFSETQ. This CDR3 region has 17 residues. Losses at the gene ends were 3 bases for V and 0 bases for J; bases not matched to a gene: 7. In DNA form, the CDR3 reads TGCGCCAGCAGCTCCCTGGGGACAGGGAGCTCCTACAATGAGCAGTTCTTC. Translating gives CASSSLGTGSSYNEQFF.

The chain has TRBV9 and TRBJ2-5, with a possible D match to TRBD1 (5 bases). The germline gives CDR1 SGDLS, CDR2 YYNGEE. V was pared by 0 bases and J by 6 bases, with 12 bases between. The CDR3 runs 14 residues. The CDR3 sequence: CASSVGPRVQTQYF. The CDR3 bases are TGTGCCAGCAGCGTAGGGCCCAGGGTCCAGACCCAGTACTTC.

The V call is TRBV6-1, the J call TRBJ1-1, with D unclear. V lost 3 bases and J 6 bases, leaving 17 bases between the germline ends. The CDR3 extends over 15 amino acids. Germline CDR1 is MNHNS and CDR2 is SASEGT. The CDR3 here is CASSDWRVSKAEAFF. CDR3 bases: TGTGCCAGCAGTGATTGGAGGGTGAGTAAGGCTGAAGCTTTCTTT.

The chain links TRBV14 to TRBJ2-3; 8 bases line up with TRBD2. The trim removed 0 bases at V and 3 bases at J, leaving 5 bases unmatched. Looked up from germline, CDR1 is SGHDN and CDR2 is FVKESK. This CDR3 comprises 16 residues. The chain's CDR3 is CASSQEDSGVTDTQYF. The CDR3 DNA reads as TGTGCCAGCAGCCAAGAAGATAGCGGGGTGACAGATACGCAGTATTTT.

V gene TRBV28 combines with J gene TRBJ2-1; possibly TRBD2 for D (5 bases). The germline gives CDR1 MDHEN, CDR2 SYDVKM. Trimming took 2 bases from V and 4 from J, leaving 12 bases between them. The CDR3 contains 15 residues. The CDR3, as DNA: TGTGCCAGCAGTTTAGCCGGAGCGGAATACAATGAGCAGTTCTTC. It yields the protein CASSLAGAEYNEQFF.

This rearrangement joins TRBV11-1 to TRBJ2-1, with 13 bases identical to TRBD2. Losses at the gene ends were 5 bases for V and 13 bases for J; bases not matched to a gene: 8. The CDR3 spans 14 residues. CDR1 SGHAT and CDR2 FQDESV come from the germline V gene (reference sequence). This CDR3 reads CASSPGLAGVLQFF. The CDR3 region has the DNA TGTGCCAGCAGCCCAGGACTAGCGGGGGTATTACAGTTCTTC.

The J gene is TRBJ2-5, the V gene TRBV5-1, with 8 bases fitting TRBD2. The CDR3 consists of 15 residues. The J segment lost 5 bases and the V segment lost 2 bases, leaving 8 bases of the junction unmatched. Germline V lookup: CDR1 SGHRS, CDR2 YFSETQ. CDR3 loop: CASSFEPREGETQYF. The CDR3 bases are TGCGCCAGCAGCTTTGAACCCCGGGAGGGTGAGACCCAGTACTTC.